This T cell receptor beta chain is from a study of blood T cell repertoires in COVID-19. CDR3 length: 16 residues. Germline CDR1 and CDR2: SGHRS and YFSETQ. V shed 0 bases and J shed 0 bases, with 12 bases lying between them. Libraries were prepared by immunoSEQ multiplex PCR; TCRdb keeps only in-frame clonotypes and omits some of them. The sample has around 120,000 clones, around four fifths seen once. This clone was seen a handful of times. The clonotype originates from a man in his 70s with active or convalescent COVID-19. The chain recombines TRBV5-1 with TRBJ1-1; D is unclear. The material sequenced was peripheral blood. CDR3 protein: CASSLEQTMMNTEAFF. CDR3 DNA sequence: TGCGCCAGCAGCTTGGAACAGACAATGATGAACACTGAAGCTTTCTTT.